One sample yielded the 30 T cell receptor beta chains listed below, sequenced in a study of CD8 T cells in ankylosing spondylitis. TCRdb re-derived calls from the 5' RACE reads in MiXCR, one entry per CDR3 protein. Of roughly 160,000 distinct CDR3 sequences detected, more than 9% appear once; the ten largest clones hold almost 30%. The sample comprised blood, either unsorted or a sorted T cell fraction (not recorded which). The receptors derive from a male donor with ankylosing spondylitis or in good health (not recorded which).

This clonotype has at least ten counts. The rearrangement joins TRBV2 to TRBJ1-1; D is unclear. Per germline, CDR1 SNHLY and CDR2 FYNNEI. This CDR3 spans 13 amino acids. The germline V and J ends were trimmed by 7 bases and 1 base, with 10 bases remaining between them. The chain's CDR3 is CASIKDGNTEAFF. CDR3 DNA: TGTGCCAGCATAAAGGATGGGAACACTGAAGCTTTCTTT.

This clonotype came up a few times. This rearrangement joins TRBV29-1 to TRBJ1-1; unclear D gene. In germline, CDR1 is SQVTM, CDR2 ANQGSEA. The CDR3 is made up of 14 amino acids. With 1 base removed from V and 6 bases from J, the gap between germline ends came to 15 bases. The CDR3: CSVEARSHGAEAFF. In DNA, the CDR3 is TGCAGCGTTGAAGCCAGGAGCCATGGTGCTGAAGCTTTCTTT.

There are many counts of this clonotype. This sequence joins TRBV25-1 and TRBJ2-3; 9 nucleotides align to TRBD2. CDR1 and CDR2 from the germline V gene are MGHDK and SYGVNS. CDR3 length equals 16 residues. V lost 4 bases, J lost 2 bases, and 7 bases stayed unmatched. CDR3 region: CASSVPLAGDTDTQYF. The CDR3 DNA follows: TGTGCCAGCAGTGTCCCCTTAGCGGGGGACACAGATACGCAGTATTTT.

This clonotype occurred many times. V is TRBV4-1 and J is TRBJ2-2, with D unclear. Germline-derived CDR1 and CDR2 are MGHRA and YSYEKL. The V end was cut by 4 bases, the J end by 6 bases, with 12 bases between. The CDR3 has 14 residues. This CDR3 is CASSLAQSSGELFF. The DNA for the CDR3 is TGCGCCAGCAGCCTCGCCCAGTCGTCCGGGGAGCTGTTTTTT.

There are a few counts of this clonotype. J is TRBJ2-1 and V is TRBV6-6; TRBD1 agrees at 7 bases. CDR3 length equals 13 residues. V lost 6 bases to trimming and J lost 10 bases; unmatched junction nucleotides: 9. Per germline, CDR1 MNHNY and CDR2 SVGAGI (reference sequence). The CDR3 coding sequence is TGTGCCAGCAGCCCCAACTCAGGGGGAGAGCAGTTCTTC. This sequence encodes CASSPNSGGEQFF.

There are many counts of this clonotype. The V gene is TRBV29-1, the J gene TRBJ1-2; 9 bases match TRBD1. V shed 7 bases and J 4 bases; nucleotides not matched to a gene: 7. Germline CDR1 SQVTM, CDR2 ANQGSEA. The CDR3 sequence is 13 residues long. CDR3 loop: CSATDRGGYGYTF. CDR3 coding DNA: TGCAGCGCCACGGACAGGGGTGGCTATGGCTACACCTTC. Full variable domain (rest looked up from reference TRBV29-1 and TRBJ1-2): SAVISQKPSRDICQRGTSLTIQCQVDSQVTMMFWYRQQPGQSLTLIATANQGSEATYESGFVIDKFPISRPNLTFSTLTVSNMSPEDSSIYLCSATDRGGYGYTFGSGTRLTVV.

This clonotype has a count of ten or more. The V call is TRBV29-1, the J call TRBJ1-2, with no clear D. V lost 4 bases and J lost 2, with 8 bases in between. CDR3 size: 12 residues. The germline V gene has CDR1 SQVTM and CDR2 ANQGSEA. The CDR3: CSVGGGNYGYTF. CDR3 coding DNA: TGCAGCGTTGGAGGAGGGAACTATGGCTACACCTTC.

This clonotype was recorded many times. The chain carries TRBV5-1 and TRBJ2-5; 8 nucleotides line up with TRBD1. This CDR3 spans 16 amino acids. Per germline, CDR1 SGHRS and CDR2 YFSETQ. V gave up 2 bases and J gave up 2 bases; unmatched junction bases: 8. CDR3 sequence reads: CASSLIRGLGQETQYF. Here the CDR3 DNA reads TGCGCCAGCAGCTTAATCAGGGGGCTCGGGCAAGAGACCCAGTACTTC.

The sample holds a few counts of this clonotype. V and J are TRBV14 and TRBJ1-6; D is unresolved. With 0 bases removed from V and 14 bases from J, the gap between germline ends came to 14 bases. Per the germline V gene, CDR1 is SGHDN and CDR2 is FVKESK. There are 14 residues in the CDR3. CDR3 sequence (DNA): TGTGCCAGCAGCCAAGATCGCCGGTCCTCAACCCTCCACTTT. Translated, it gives CASSQDRRSSTLHF. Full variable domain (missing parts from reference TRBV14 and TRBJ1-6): EAGVTQFPSHSVIEKGQTVTLRCDPISGHDNLYWYRRVMGKEIKFLLHFVKESKQDESGMPNNRFLAERTGGTYSTLKVQPAELEDSGVYFCASSQDRRSSTLHFGNGTRLTVT.

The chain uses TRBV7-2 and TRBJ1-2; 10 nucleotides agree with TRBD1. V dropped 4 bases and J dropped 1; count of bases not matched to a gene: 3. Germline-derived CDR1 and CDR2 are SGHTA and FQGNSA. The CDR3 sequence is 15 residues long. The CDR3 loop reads CASSSRDRGNYGYTF. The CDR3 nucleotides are TGTGCCAGCAGCTCCCGGGACAGGGGTAACTATGGCTACACCTTC.

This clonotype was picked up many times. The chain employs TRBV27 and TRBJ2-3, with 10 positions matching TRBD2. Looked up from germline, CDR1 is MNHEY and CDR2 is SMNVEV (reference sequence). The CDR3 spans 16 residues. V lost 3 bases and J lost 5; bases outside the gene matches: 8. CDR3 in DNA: TGTGCCAGCAGTTTGGGCTCTAGCGGGAGCCTAGATACGCAGTATTTT. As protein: CASSLGSSGSLDTQYF.

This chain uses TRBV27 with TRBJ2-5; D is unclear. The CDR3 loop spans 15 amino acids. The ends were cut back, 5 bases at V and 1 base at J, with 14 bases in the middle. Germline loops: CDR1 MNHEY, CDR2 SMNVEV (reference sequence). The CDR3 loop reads CASSRSRETQETQYF. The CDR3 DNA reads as TGTGCCAGCAGTCGTTCGAGAGAAACCCAAGAGACCCAGTACTTC.

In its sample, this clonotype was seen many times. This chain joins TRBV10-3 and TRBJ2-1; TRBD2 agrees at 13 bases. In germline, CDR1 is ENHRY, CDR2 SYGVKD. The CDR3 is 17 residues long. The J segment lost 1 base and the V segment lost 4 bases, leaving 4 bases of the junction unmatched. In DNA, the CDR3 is TGTGCCATCAGTGGGACTAGCGGGAGTAATTCCTACAATGAGCAGTTCTTC. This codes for CAISGTSGSNSYNEQFF.

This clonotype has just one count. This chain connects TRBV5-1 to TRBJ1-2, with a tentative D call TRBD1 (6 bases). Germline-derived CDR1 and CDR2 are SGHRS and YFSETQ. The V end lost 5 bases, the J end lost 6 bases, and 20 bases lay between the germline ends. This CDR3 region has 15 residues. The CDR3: CASRLQSTGRNGYTF. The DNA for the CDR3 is TGCGCCAGCAGACTCCAATCGACAGGAAGAAATGGCTACACCTTC.

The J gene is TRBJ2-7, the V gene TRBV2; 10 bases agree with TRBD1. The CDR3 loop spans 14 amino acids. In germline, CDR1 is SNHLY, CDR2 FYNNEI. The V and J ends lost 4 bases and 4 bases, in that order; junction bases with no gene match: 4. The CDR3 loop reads CASSGGQGLYEQYF. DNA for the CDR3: TGTGCCAGCAGTGGGGGACAGGGGCTTTACGAGCAGTACTTC.

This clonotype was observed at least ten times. CDR3 region: CASRQTGENTGELFF. Here the CDR3 DNA reads TGCGCCAGCAGACAGACAGGGGAGAACACCGGGGAGCTGTTTTTT. The V call is TRBV5-1, the J call TRBJ2-2, with 8 bases identical to TRBD1. Germline V gene sequence: CDR1 SGHRS, CDR2 YFSETQ. The CDR3 sequence is 15 residues long. V lost 5 bases to trimming and J lost 1 base; unmatched junction nucleotides: 4.

CDR3 coding DNA: TGTGCCAGCAGCCCGAAAGGCCTGGACGCTGAAGCTTTCTTT. Translated, it gives CASSPKGLDAEAFF. This chain connects TRBV11-2 to TRBJ1-1; D call uncertain. V lost 5 bases, J lost 6 bases, and 16 bases lay in between. CDR3 length: 14 amino acids. CDR1 and CDR2 from the germline V gene are SGHAT and FQNNGV.

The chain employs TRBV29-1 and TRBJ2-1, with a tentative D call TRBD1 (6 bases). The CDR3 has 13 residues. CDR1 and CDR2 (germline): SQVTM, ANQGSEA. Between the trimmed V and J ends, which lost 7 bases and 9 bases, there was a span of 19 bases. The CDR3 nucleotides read TGCAGCGGCTACAGGGAAAATTTTAGTGAGCAGTTCTTC. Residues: CSGYRENFSEQFF.

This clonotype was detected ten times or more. As DNA, the CDR3 is TGCGCCAGCAGCAGCCCCCTCCCAGATACGCAGTATTTT. It specifies CASSSPLPDTQYF. The chain couples TRBV5-1 to TRBJ2-3; D is ambiguous. The CDR3 loop spans 13 amino acids. The V gene's germline CDR1 is SGHRS and CDR2 YFSETQ. V lost 4 bases to trimming and J lost 4 bases, with 10 bases between them.

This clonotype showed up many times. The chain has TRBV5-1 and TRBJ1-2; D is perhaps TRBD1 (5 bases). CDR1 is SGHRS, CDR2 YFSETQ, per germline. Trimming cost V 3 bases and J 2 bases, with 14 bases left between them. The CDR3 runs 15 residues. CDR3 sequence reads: CASSWEDRRNYGYTF. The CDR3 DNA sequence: TGCGCCAGCAGCTGGGAAGACAGAAGAAACTATGGCTACACCTTC.

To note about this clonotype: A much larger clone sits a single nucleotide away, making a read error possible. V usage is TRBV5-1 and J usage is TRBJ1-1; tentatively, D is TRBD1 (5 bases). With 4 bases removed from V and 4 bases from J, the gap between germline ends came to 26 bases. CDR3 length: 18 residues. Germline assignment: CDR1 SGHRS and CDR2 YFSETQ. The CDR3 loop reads CASSRRGIRQNGGTEAFF. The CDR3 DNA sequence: TGCGCCAGCAGCCGTCGCGGCATCAGACAGAATGGAGGCACTGAAGCTTTCTTT.

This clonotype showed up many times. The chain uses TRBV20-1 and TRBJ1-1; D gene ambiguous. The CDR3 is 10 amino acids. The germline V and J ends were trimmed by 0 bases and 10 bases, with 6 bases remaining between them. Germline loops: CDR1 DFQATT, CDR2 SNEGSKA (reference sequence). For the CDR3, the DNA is TGCAGTGCTAGAGAGATTGGAGCTTTCTTT. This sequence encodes CSAREIGAFF.

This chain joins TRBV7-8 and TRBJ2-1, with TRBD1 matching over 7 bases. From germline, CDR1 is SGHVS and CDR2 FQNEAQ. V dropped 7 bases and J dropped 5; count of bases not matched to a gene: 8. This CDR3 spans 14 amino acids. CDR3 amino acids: CASIQKTGDNEQFF. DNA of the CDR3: TGTGCCAGCATTCAAAAAACAGGGGACAATGAGCAGTTCTTC. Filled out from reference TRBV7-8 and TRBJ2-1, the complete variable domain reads GAGVSQSPRYKVAKRGQDVALRCDPISGHVSLFWYQQALGQGPEFLTYFQNEAQLDKSGLPSDRFFAERPEGSVSTLKIQRTQQEDSAVYLCASIQKTGDNEQFFGPGTRLTVL.

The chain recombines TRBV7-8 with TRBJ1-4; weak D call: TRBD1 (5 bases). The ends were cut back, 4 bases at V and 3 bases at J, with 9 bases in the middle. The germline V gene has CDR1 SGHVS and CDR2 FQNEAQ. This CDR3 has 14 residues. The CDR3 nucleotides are TGTGCCAGCAGCTGGGGGAGGCCTAATGAAAAACTGTTTTTT. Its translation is CASSWGRPNEKLFF.

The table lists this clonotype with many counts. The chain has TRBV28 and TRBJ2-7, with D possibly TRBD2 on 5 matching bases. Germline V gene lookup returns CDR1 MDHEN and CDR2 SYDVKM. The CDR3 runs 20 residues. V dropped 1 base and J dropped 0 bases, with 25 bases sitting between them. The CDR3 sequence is CASSLYASGSSPLSSYEQYF. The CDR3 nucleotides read TGTGCCAGCAGTTTATATGCCTCGGGATCCTCCCCACTGAGCTCCTACGAGCAGTACTTC.

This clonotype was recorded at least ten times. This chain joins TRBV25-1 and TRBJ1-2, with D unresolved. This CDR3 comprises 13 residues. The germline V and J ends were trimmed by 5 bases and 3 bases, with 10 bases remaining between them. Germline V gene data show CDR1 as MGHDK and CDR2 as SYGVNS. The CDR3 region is CASSLDDYYGYTF. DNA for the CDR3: TGTGCCAGCAGTTTAGACGACTACTATGGCTACACCTTC.

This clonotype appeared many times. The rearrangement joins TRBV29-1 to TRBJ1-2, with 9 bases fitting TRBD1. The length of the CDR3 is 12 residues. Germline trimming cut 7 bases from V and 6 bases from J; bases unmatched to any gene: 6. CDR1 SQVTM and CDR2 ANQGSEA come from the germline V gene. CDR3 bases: TGCAGCGGGACTGGACAGGGGAATGGCTACACCTTC. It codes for CSGTGQGNGYTF.

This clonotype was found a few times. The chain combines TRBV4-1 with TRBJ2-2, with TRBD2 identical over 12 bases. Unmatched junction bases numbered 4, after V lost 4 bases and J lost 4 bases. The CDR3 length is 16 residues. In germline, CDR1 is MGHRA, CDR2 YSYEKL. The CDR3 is CASSLGLAGPTGELFF. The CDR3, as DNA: TGCGCCAGCAGCCTCGGACTAGCGGGGCCCACCGGGGAGCTGTTTTTT.

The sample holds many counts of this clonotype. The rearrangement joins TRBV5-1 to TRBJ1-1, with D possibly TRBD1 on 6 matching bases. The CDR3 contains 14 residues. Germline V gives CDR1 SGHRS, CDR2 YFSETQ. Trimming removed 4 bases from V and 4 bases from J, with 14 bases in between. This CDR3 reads CASSPRVGGTEAFF. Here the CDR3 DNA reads TGCGCCAGCAGCCCCCGGGTAGGGGGCACTGAAGCTTTCTTT.

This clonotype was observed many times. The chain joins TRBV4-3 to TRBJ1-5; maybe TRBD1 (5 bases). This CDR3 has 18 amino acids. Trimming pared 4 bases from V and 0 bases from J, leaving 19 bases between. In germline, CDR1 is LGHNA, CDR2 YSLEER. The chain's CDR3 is CASSLRTYLRDSNQPQHF. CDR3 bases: TGCGCCAGCAGCCTCCGGACATACCTCCGAGATAGCAATCAGCCCCAGCATTTT.